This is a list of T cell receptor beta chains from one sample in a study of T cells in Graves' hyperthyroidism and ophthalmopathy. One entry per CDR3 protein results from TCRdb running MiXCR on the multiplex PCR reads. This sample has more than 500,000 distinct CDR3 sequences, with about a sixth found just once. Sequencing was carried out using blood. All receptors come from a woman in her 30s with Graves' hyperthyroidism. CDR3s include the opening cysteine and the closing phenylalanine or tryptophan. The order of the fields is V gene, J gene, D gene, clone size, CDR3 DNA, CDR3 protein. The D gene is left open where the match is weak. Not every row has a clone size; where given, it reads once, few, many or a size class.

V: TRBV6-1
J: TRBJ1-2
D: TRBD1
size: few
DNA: TGTGCCAGCAGTACCAGACAGGGTCATGGCTACACCTTC
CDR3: CASSTRQGHGYTF

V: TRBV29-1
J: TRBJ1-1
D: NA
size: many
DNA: TGCAGCGTTGTAAACCCCCGGAAGGCTTTCTTT
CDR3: CSVVNPRKAFF

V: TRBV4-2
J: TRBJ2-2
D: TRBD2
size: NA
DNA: TGTGCCAGCAGCCGAGATCCGGGACTAGCGGCGAACACCGGGGAGCTGTTTTTT
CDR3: CASSRDPGLAANTGELFF

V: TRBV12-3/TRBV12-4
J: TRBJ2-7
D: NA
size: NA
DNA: TGTGCCAGCAGTCCCAGAATATGGGAGCAGTACTTC
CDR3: CASSPRIWEQYF

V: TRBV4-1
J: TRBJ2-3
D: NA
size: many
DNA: TGCGCCAGGGACCATACGCAGTATTTT
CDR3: CARDHTQYF

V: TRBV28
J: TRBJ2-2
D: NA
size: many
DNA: TGTGCCAGCAGAGACTCGAACACCGGGGAGCTGTTTTTT
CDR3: CASRDSNTGELFF

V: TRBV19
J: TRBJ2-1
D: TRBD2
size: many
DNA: TGTGCCAGTAGTACTAGCGGCGGGGGCAATGAGCAGTTCTTC
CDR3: CASSTSGGGNEQFF

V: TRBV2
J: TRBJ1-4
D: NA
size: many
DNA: TGTGCCAGCAGTCTGGACTATGAAAAACTGTTTTTT
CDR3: CASSLDYEKLFF

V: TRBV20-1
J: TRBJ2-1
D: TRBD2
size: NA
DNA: TGCAGTGCTAGAGAGCGACTAGCGGGAGCCAATGAGCAGTTCTTC
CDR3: CSARERLAGANEQFF

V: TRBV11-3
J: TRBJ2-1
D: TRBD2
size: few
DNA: TGTGCCAGCAGCCCCCGTGAGGGCGGGAGGTCCTACGAGCAGTTCTTC
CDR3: CASSPREGGRSYEQFF

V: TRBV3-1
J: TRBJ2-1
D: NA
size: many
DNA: TGTGCCAGCAGCCAACCGGGAAGGTCCTACAATGAGCAGTTCTTC
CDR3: CASSQPGRSYNEQFF

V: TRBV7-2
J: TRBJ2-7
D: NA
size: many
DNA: TGTGCCAGCAGCTCCTACTTTGCGGGAACTACCTACGAGCAGTACTTC
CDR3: CASSSYFAGTTYEQYF

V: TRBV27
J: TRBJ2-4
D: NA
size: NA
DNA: TGTGCCAGCAGGTTTAGATTACGACTAGCCAAAAACATTCAGTACTTC
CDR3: CASRFRLRLAKNIQYF

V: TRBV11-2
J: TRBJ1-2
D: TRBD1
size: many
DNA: TGTGCCAGCAGCTCTGACAGGGGATGGGGTGGCTACACCTTC
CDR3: CASSSDRGWGGYTF

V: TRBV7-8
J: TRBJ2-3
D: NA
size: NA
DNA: TGTGCCAGCACCGTAGGCGGGACGACAGCGGATACGCAGTATTTT
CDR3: CASTVGGTTADTQYF

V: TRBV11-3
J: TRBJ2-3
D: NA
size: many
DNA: TGTGCCAGCAGCTTCTTACAATCGGCAGATACGCAGTATTTT
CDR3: CASSFLQSADTQYF

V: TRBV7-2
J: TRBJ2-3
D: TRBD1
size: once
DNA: TGTGCCAGCAGCTCAAGGCTCGGGACAGGGGAGCAGTATTTT
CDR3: CASSSRLGTGEQYF

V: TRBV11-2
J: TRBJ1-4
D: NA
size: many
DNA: TGTGCCAGCAGCTTATGGACGGCTGCAACTAATGAAAAACTGTTTTTT
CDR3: CASSLWTAATNEKLFF

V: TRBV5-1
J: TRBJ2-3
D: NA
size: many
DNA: TGCGCCAGCAGCTTGGGAGTTAGCGGAAACACAGATACGCAGTATTTT
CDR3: CASSLGVSGNTDTQYF

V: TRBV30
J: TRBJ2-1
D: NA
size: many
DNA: TGTGCCTGGAGCCTAGGGACTTATGAGCAGTTCTTC
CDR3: CAWSLGTYEQFF

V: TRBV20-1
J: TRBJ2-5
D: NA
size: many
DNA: TGCAGTGCTAGAAAGAGCGAAGCACAAGAGACCCAGTACTTC
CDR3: CSARKSEAQETQYF

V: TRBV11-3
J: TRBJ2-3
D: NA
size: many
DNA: TGTGCCAGCAGCTTTACGAGGGTCACAGATACGCAGTATTTT
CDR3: CASSFTRVTDTQYF

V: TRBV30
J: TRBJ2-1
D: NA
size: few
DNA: TGTGCCTGGAGTGCTGTCTCGGCGTACAATGAGCAGTTCTTC
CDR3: CAWSAVSAYNEQFF

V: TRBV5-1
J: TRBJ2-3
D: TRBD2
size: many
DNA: TGCGCCAGCAGCCAAGGACTAGCGGGAGGCACAGATACGCAGTATTTT
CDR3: CASSQGLAGGTDTQYF

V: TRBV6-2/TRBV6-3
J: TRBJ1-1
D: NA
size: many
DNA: TGTGCCAGCTACGGTGTGGACAGATCATTCGCTTTCTTT
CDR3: CASYGVDRSFAFF

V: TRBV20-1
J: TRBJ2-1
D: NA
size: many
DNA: TGCAGTGCTCCTCCGGCCACTGGGGCCGGTTCGAATGAGCAGTTCTTC
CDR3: CSAPPATGAGSNEQFF

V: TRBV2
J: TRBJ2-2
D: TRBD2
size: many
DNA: TGTGCCAGCAGCGCGAAACGACTAGCGGGCACCGGGGAGCTGTTTTTT
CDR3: CASSAKRLAGTGELFF

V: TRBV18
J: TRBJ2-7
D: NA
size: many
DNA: TGTGCCAGCTCACCACTCTCAGAAAACGACGAGCAGTACTTC
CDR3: CASSPLSENDEQYF

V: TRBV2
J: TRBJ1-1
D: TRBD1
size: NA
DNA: TGTGCCAGCAGTGAAAGTGACAGGGGCGCACCTGAAGCTTTCTTT
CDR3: CASSESDRGAPEAFF

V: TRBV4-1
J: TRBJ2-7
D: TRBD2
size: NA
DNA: TGCGCCAGCAGCCAATCGGGACTAGCTGATTACGAGCAGTACTTC
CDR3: CASSQSGLADYEQYF

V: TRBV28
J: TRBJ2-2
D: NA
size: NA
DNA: TGTGCCAGCATGGGCAGTAGTTCCACCGGGGAGCTGTTTTTT
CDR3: CASMGSSSTGELFF

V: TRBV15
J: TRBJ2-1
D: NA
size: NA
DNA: TGTGCCACCAGCAGAGGGGCTTCTGAGCAGTTCTTC
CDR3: CATSRGASEQFF

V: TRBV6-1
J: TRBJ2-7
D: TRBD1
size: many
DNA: TGTGCCAGCAGTGATGGTGGACAGGGTTCCTACGAGCAGTACTTC
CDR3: CASSDGGQGSYEQYF

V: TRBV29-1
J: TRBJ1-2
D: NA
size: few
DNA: TGCAGCGTTGAAGAGCAGGGTGAGAACTATGGCTACACCTTC
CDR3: CSVEEQGENYGYTF

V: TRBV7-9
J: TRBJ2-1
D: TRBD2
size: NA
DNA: TGTGCCAGCAGCCCGGGGACTAGCGGGAGCCCTGAGCAGTTCTTC
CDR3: CASSPGTSGSPEQFF

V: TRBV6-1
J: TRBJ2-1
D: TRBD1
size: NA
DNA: TGTGCCAGCAACTTGGACAGGGTAGGAGATGAGCAGTTCTTC
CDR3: CASNLDRVGDEQFF

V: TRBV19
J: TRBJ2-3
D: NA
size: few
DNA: TGTGCCACGGCCCCGACGGGCAGCACAGATACGCAGTATTTT
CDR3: CATAPTGSTDTQYF

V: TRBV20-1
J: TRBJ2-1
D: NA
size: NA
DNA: TGCAGTGTACGGCCCTACAATGAGCAGTTCTTC
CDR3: CSVRPYNEQFF

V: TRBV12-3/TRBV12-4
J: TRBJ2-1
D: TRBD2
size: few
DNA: TGTGCCAGCACCGGACTAGCGGCTTACAATGAGCAGTTCTTC
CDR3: CASTGLAAYNEQFF

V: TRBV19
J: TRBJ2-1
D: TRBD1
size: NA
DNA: TGTGCCAGTAGGCTTGTGGACAGGCCCTACAATGAGCAGTTCTTC
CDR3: CASRLVDRPYNEQFF

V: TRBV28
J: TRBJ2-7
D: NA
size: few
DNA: TGTGCCAGCAGTCGGAGCGGTGCCTACGAGCAGTACTTC
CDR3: CASSRSGAYEQYF

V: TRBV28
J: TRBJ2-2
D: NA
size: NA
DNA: TGTGCCAGCAGGGGACCAGCGAACACCGGGGAGCTGTTTTTT
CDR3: CASRGPANTGELFF

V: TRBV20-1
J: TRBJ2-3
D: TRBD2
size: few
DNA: TGCAGTGCTGTAACTAGCGGGAGAGTAAGAGATACGCAGTATTTT
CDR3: CSAVTSGRVRDTQYF

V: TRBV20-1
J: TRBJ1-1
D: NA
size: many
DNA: TGCAGTGTTCAGGACTCCCCCTCTCCTGAAGCTTTCTTT
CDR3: CSVQDSPSPEAFF

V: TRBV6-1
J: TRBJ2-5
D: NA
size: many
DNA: TGTGCCAGCAGTGAACAGTGGGGAGAGACCCAGTACTTC
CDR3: CASSEQWGETQYF

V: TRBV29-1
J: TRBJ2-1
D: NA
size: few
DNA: TGCAGCGTCGGGAGAACCCTTTACTACAATGAGCAGTTCTTC
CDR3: CSVGRTLYYNEQFF

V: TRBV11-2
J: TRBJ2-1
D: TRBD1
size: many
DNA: TGTGCCAGCAGCCAAGGACAGGGCTGGGAGCAGTTCTTC
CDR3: CASSQGQGWEQFF

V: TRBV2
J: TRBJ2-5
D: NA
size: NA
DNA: TGTGCCAGCAAGACCCCAGGGGTCCCGGGGGGTGAGACCCAGTACTTC
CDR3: CASKTPGVPGGETQYF

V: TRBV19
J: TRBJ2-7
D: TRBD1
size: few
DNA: TGTGCCAGAACGGGACAGGGAGCCTACGAGCAGTACTTC
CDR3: CARTGQGAYEQYF

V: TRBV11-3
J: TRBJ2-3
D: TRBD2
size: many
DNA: TGTGCCAGCAGCTTAAGTAGCGGGAGCCCAGATACGCAGTATTTT
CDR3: CASSLSSGSPDTQYF

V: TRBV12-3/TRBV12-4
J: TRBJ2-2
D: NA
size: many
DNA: TGTGCCAGCAGTTTACGACTCGGGAGAAACACCGGGGAGCTGTTTTTT
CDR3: CASSLRLGRNTGELFF

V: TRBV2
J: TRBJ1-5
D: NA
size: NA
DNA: TGTGCCAGCAGTGAAACCCCGGGGCCCCAGCATTTT
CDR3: CASSETPGPQHF

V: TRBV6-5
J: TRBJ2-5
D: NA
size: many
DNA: TGTGCCAGCAGTTACTCACCGCGCGGACTGCAAGAGACCCAGTACTTC
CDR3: CASSYSPRGLQETQYF

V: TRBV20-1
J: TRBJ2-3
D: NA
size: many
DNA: TGCAGTGCTGAGCCCCCAAGCACAGATACGCAGTATTTT
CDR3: CSAEPPSTDTQYF

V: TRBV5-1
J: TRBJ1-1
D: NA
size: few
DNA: TGCGCCAGCAAAAAGTTGGAAGGAAGCACTGAAGCTTTCTTT
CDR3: CASKKLEGSTEAFF

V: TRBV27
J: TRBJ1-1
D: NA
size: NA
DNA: TGTGCCAGCAGTTTCAGGGGACGGTGGAACACTGAAGCTTTCTTT
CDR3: CASSFRGRWNTEAFF

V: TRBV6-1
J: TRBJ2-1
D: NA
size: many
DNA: TGTGCCAGCAGTGAAGGGATTAGCGGTAGTAACAATGAGCAGTTCTTC
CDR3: CASSEGISGSNNEQFF

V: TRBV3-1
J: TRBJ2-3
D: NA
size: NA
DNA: TGTGCCAGCAGCCTTTACGAGCGGCCTCATACGCAGTATTTT
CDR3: CASSLYERPHTQYF

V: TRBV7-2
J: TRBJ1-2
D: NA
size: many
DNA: TGTGCCAGCAGCCCGAGAAGGTCTACCTATGGCTACACCTTC
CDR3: CASSPRRSTYGYTF